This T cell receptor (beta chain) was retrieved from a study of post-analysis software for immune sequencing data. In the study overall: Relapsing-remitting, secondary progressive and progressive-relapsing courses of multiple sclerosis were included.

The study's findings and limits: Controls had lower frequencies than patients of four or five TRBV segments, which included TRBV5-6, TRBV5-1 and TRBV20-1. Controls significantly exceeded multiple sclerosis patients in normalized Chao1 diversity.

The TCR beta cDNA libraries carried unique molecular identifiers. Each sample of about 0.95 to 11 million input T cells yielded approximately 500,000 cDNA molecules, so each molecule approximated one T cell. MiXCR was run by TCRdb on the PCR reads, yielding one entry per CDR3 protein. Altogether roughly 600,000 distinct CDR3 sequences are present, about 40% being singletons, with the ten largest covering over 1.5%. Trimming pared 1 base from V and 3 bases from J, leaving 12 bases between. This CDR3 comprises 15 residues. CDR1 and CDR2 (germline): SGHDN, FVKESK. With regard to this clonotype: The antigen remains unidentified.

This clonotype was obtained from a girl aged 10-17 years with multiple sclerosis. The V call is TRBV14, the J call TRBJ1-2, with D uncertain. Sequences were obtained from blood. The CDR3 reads CASSQAGWVDYGYTF. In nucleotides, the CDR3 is TGTGCCAGCAGCCAAGCCGGCTGGGTAGACTATGGCTACACCTTC.